The entry below gives a single T cell receptor (beta chain) sequence along with its context. With a J-beta primer mix and a sample-barcoded 5' primer, a second PCR ran roughly 6 to 11 cycles. TCRdb re-called the 5' RACE reads with MiXCR, one entry per CDR3 protein. The sample holds about 900,000 distinct CDR3 sequences, 60% to 80% seen once. V lost 5 bases to trimming and J lost 8 bases; unmatched junction nucleotides: 3. CDR3 length equals 12 residues. Germline-derived CDR1 and CDR2 are SGHAT and FQNNGV. Peripheral blood from each donor was collected in a volume of 9.5 to 10 milliliters. Per sample, no less than 5 micrograms of total RNA were extracted. The source of the sample is a study of blood T cells in healthy people across ages.

The source of this sequence is a man between 25 and 39 years old in good health. Material: blood. V is TRBV11-2 and J is TRBJ2-1; 7 bases fit TRBD1. The CDR3 DNA is TGTGCCAGCAGCCAACAGGGGCATGAGCAGTTCTTC. Translating gives CASSQQGHEQFF.